The 29 T cell receptor beta chains reported below all come from one sample, sequenced in a study of T cell responses to AZD1222 COVID-19 vaccine (TCRdb year 2021). Receptor libraries were prepared by the immunoSEQ multiplex PCR assay. Not all clones reach the TCRdb copy of this immuneACCESS table, which keeps in-frame sequences only. Checked studies attribute under half of the gap to unresolved V genes and leave the rest unexplained. The sample contains some 110,000 clones, 90% to 95% of them found a single time. Of the sample, approximately 3% falls within the top ten clones. According to the study, the label for this sample's time point signals: baseline before first vaccination. The sample consisted of peripheral blood, taken on day 0 of AZD1222 vaccination. These receptors were obtained from an adult in good health.

The chain has TRBV28 and TRBJ2-5, with TRBD2 identical over 7 bases. Unmatched junction bases numbered 10, after V lost 2 bases and J lost 1 base. The length of the CDR3 is 17 residues. CDR1 is MDHEN and CDR2 is SYDVKM in the germline V gene. The CDR3, as DNA: TGTGCCAGCAGTTTAGGGTTGTCGGCGGGAGCCCAAGAGACCCAGTACTTC. Its protein is CASSLGLSAGAQETQYF.

The rearrangement uses TRBV18 and TRBJ1-6, with D unclear. V shed 2 bases and J shed 7 bases, with 9 bases lying between them. This CDR3 spans 14 amino acids. Per germline, CDR1 KGHSH and CDR2 LQKENI. The DNA of the CDR3 is TGTGCCAGCTCACCAGCCCCGAGAAATTCACCCCTCCACTTT. The encoded protein is CASSPAPRNSPLHF. The variable domain in full, with the rest retrieved from reference TRBV18 and TRBJ1-6, is NAGVMQNPRHLVRRRGQEARLRCSPMKGHSHVYWYRQLPEEGLKFMVYLQKENIIDESGMPKERFSAEFPKEGPSILRIQQVVRGDSAAYFCASSPAPRNSPLHFGNGTRLTVT.

V usage is TRBV7-9 and J usage is TRBJ2-5; possible D gene TRBD2, 6 bases. CDR1 and CDR2 (germline): SEHNR, FQNEAQ (reference sequence). The V and J ends lost 0 bases and 5 bases respectively, with 10 bases between them. The CDR3 length is 14 residues. The CDR3 sequence: CASSLAEGRETQYF. The CDR3 coding sequence is TGTGCCAGCAGCTTAGCGGAGGGACGGGAGACCCAGTACTTC.

This chain uses TRBV15 with TRBJ2-7, with D unresolved. V shed 0 bases and J shed 0 bases, with 12 bases lying between them. This CDR3 region has 16 residues. Germline V gene data show CDR1 as LNHNV and CDR2 as YYDKDF (reference sequence). The CDR3 DNA is TGTGCCACCAGCAGAGATCGGGTTTCCAGCTCCTACGAGCAGTACTTC. This encodes CATSRDRVSSSYEQYF.

This clone was recorded once. The J gene is TRBJ1-3, the V gene TRBV11-2; no clear D gene. CDR1 and CDR2 (germline): SGHAT, FQNNGV. The length of the CDR3 is 15 residues. V lost 4 bases and J lost 2, with 12 bases in between. CDR3 sequence: CASSSPRGAGNTIYF. Written as DNA, the CDR3 is TGTGCCAGCAGCTCCCCCCGCGGGGCTGGAAACACCATATATTTT. The entire variable domain, with the rest obtained from reference TRBV11-2 and TRBJ1-3, is as follows: EAGVAQSPRYKIIEKRQSVAFWCNPISGHATLYWYQQILGQGPKLLIQFQNNGVVDDSQLPKDRFSAERLKGVDSTLKIQPAKLEDSAVYLCASSSPRGAGNTIYFGEGSWLTVV.

In DNA form, the CDR3 reads TGTGCCAGCAGCTTAGCGCTGGCAGGGTCTGCTGGCTACACCTTC. It yields the protein CASSLALAGSAGYTF. V is TRBV7-9 and J is TRBJ1-2; D might be TRBD1 (5 bases). Deletions cut 0 bases from V and 7 bases from J, with 15 bases between. The CDR3 has 15 amino acids. CDR1 and CDR2 (germline): SEHNR, FQNEAQ (reference sequence).

J is TRBJ1-2 and V is TRBV29-1; 7 bases line up with TRBD1. This CDR3 spans 18 amino acids. Germline CDR1 and CDR2: SQVTM and ANQGSEA. CDR3 DNA: TGCGGGACCACAGGGGTCAAGAAGACAACCCGCGACTACTATGGCTACACCTTC. Translated: CGTTGVKKTTRDYYGYTF.

This rearrangement joins TRBV27 to TRBJ1-6; D is unresolved. Germline CDR1 and CDR2: MNHEY and SMNVEV (reference sequence). This CDR3 has 13 amino acids. V was cut by 3 bases and J by 10 bases, with 10 bases left in between. The CDR3 DNA is TGTGCCAGCAGTTTTTCTCACGGATCACCCCTCCACTTT. It encodes CASSFSHGSPLHF.

The rearrangement links TRBV19 to TRBJ2-7, with 8 bases lining up with TRBD1. Germline trimming cut 3 bases from V and 3 bases from J; bases unmatched to any gene: 7. CDR1 and CDR2 from the germline V gene are LNHDA and SQIVND (reference sequence). CDR3 length: 15 residues. The CDR3 DNA is TGTGCCAGTAGTATCCGGGCAGGGGGCTTCTACGAGCAGTACTTC. This gives the protein CASSIRAGGFYEQYF.

The chain is built from TRBV28 and TRBJ2-1; no clear D. CDR3 length: 12 amino acids. Trimming removed 4 bases at V and 5 bases at J, with 6 bases between. Germline CDR1 MDHEN, CDR2 SYDVKM. The CDR3 sequence: CASSSLHNEQFF. CDR3 bases: TGTGCCAGCAGTTCCCTACACAATGAGCAGTTCTTC.

The chain carries TRBV18 and TRBJ1-1; no clear D gene. Trimming took off 6 bases at V and 1 base at J, with 15 bases between the two ends. CDR1 and CDR2 from the germline V gene are KGHSH and LQKENI. The CDR3 loop spans 15 amino acids. CDR3 in DNA: TGTGCCAGCTCTCAAGAAAAGGGAGAGAACACTGAAGCTTTCTTT. Amino acids: CASSQEKGENTEAFF. The whole variable domain, remainder taken from reference TRBV18 and TRBJ1-1, is NAGVMQNPRHLVRRRGQEARLRCSPMKGHSHVYWYRQLPEEGLKFMVYLQKENIIDESGMPKERFSAEFPKEGPSILRIQQVVRGDSAAYFCASSQEKGENTEAFFGQGTRLTVV.

The V gene is TRBV13, the J gene TRBJ2-5, with unresolved D. This CDR3 contains 13 residues. Germline V gives CDR1 PRHDT, CDR2 FYEKMQ (reference sequence). Trimming cost V 0 bases and J 5 bases, with 7 bases left between them. The CDR3 nucleotides read TGTGCCAGCAGCTTAGGGGGCGACGAGACCCAGTACTTC. Protein: CASSLGGDETQYF.

The V gene is TRBV5-4, the J gene TRBJ1-2, with D perhaps TRBD1 (5 bases). The ends were cut back, 4 bases at V and 2 bases at J, with 9 bases in the middle. Germline V lookup: CDR1 SGHNT, CDR2 YYREEE (reference sequence). This CDR3 has 13 residues. CDR3 bases: TGTGCCAGCAGCCTGAGACAGAACTATGGCTACACCTTC. It codes for CASSLRQNYGYTF.

J is TRBJ2-3 and V is TRBV12-3 or TRBV12-4; D remains ambiguous. V was shortened by 6 bases and J by 2 bases, with 3 bases between the two germline ends. The CDR3 consists of 11 residues. The CDR3 DNA reads as TGTGCCAGCAGGATCACAGATACGCAGTATTTT. This translates into CASRITDTQYF.

CDR3 coding DNA: TGTGCCAGCAGTTCATACGGGAGGGCTCGAGGGTTTCAGCCCCAGCATTTT. It specifies CASSSYGRARGFQPQHF. The chain couples TRBV27 to TRBJ1-5; no reliable D call. With 4 bases removed from V and 6 bases from J, the gap between germline ends came to 22 bases. The CDR3 sequence is 17 residues long. CDR1 is MNHEY and CDR2 is SMNVEV in the germline V gene (reference sequence).

The rearrangement joins TRBV27 to TRBJ1-5; D ambiguous. Germline CDR1 MNHEY, CDR2 SMNVEV (reference sequence). Trimming left V 8 bases short and J 3 bases short, with 5 bases between. This CDR3 has 11 amino acids. The CDR3 sequence is CASGDNQPQHF. As DNA, the CDR3 is TGTGCCAGCGGGGACAATCAGCCCCAGCATTTT.

This clone was picked up a small number of times. This chain links TRBV18 with TRBJ1-5, with D possibly matching TRBD1 (5 bases). Trimming took off 5 bases at V and 1 base at J, with 9 bases between the two ends. CDR3 length: 14 residues. Germline V gene lookup returns CDR1 KGHSH and CDR2 LQKENI. CDR3 loop: CASSDRSSNQPQHF. CDR3 in DNA: TGTGCCAGCTCAGACAGATCAAGCAATCAGCCCCAGCATTTT.

The V and J genes are TRBV5-1 and TRBJ2-1, with TRBD2 matching 11 bases. The J segment lost 7 bases and the V segment lost 0 bases, leaving 12 bases of the junction unmatched. CDR3 size: 18 residues. CDR1 is SGHRS and CDR2 is YFSETQ in the germline V gene. As DNA, the CDR3 is TGCGCCAGCAGCTTGGGGGACGTAGCGGGAGGGCGGCCGAATGAGCAGTTCTTC. Its protein product is CASSLGDVAGGRPNEQFF.

The genes are TRBV7-2 and TRBJ1-3, with 8 bases that match TRBD1. Looked up from germline, CDR1 is SGHTA and CDR2 is FQGNSA. V lost 5 bases, J lost 5 bases, and 11 bases stayed unmatched. This CDR3 is built from 16 residues. The CDR3 sequence is CASSGRTGTTRNTIYF. CDR3 nucleotide sequence: TGTGCCAGCAGCGGCCGGACAGGGACTACCAGAAACACCATATATTTT.

The chain joins TRBV7-2 to TRBJ2-3; 8 positions agree with TRBD1. This CDR3 has 15 amino acids. With 7 bases clipped from V and 3 bases from J, the junction kept 9 bases outside the gene matches. Germline V gene sequence: CDR1 SGHTA, CDR2 FQGNSA. CDR3 sequence reads: CASTLQGARTDTQYF. In nucleotides, the CDR3 is TGTGCCAGCACCCTCCAGGGGGCGAGGACAGATACGCAGTATTTT. Drawing the rest from reference TRBV7-2 and TRBJ2-3, the complete variable domain is GAGVSQSPSNKVTEKGKDVELRCDPISGHTALYWYRQSLGQGLEFLIYFQGNSAPDKSGLPSDRFSAERTGGSVSTLTIQRTQQEDSAVYLCASTLQGARTDTQYFGPGTRLTVL.

This clone is a singleton in its sample. This chain joins TRBV6-5 and TRBJ2-1; possible D gene TRBD2, 5 bases. The CDR3 is 14 residues long. Looked up from germline, CDR1 is MNHEY and CDR2 is SVGAGI. The V end lost 6 bases, the J end lost 4 bases, and 13 bases lay between the germline ends. The CDR3 here is CASSRGVTYNEQFF. DNA for the CDR3: TGTGCCAGCAGCCGGGGAGTCACGTACAATGAGCAGTTCTTC.

The V and J genes are TRBV3-1 (or the pseudogene TRBV3-2) and TRBJ1-6; no definite D call. Germline CDR1 reads LGHDT; CDR2 reads YNNKEL (reference sequence). Trimming stripped 1 base from V and 10 bases from J, with 5 bases between. This CDR3 has 12 amino acids. The CDR3 sequence is CASSQATSPLHF. DNA for the CDR3: TGTGCCAGCAGCCAAGCAACATCACCCCTCCACTTT.

The rearrangement uses TRBV6-6 and TRBJ2-1; the D is unclear. CDR3 length: 14 amino acids. CDR1 is MNHNY and CDR2 is SVGAGI in the germline V gene (reference sequence). Trimming took off 0 bases at V and 9 bases at J, with 12 bases between the two ends. CDR3 in amino acids: CASSYSTPRPEQFF. The CDR3 DNA is TGTGCCAGCAGTTACTCCACACCGCGGCCTGAGCAGTTCTTC.

The rearrangement uses TRBV28 and TRBJ1-2; unclear D gene. The length of the CDR3 is 13 residues. CDR1 and CDR2 (germline): MDHEN, SYDVKM. The V gene lost 2 bases and the J gene lost 8 bases, with 12 bases spanning the gap. In DNA, the CDR3 is TGTGCCAGCAGTTTAGGGCAGGCATGGGGCTACACCTTC. This sequence encodes CASSLGQAWGYTF.

V gene TRBV2 combines with J gene TRBJ1-6, with 7 bases fitting TRBD1. CDR3 size: 14 residues. V lost 10 bases, J lost 5 bases, and 8 bases stayed unmatched. Germline CDR1 reads SNHLY; CDR2 reads FYNNEI. The DNA for the CDR3 is TGTGCCACCGACAGGGTTTTGGATAATTCACCCCTCCACTTT. This sequence encodes CATDRVLDNSPLHF.

The J gene is TRBJ1-5, the V gene TRBV28; possible D gene TRBD1, 6 bases. CDR1 is MDHEN and CDR2 is SYDVKM in the germline V gene. V lost 6 bases, J lost 7 bases, and 19 bases lay in between. There are 15 residues in the CDR3. CDR3 coding DNA: TGTGCCAGCAGGGATCCACAGGGTTTCGTCCAGCCCCAGCATTTT. Amino acids: CASRDPQGFVQPQHF.

The chain employs TRBV19 and TRBJ2-7; D not resolved. V shed 4 bases and J shed 3 bases, with 4 bases lying between them. The CDR3 is 11 residues long. Germline-derived CDR1 and CDR2 are LNHDA and SQIVND (reference sequence). CDR3 residues: CASSNLYEQYF. For the CDR3, the DNA is TGTGCCAGTAGTAACCTCTACGAGCAGTACTTC.

This clone was detected a few times. The rearrangement links TRBV6-5 to TRBJ2-7; D unclear. In germline, CDR1 is MNHEY, CDR2 SVGAGI. The CDR3 spans 11 residues. V gave up 6 bases and J gave up 6 bases, with 9 bases separating them. The CDR3: CASSFGSEQYF. The CDR3 DNA is TGTGCCAGCAGCTTCGGAAGCGAGCAGTACTTC.

The genes are TRBV18 and TRBJ1-4, with D hard to call. The CDR3 contains 19 residues. Deletions cut 1 base from V and 2 bases from J, with 20 bases between. Germline V gene sequence: CDR1 KGHSH, CDR2 LQKENI. CDR3 bases: TGTGCCAGCTCACCACAACGCGGCCGAGCCTCGGCCACTAATGAAAAACTGTTTTTT. Protein: CASSPQRGRASATNEKLFF.